This T cell receptor (beta chain) was captured in a study of cytomegalovirus exposure and HLA in healthy donors. Broader study findings: Rare TCR sequences dominated, though some public TCRs recurred in many donors.

Assay: immunoSEQ multiplex PCR; the TCRdb copy retains only in-frame clones and omits some. The table records roughly 80,000 clones, approximately 91% of them present only once. The germline V gene has CDR1 LNHDA and CDR2 SQIVND (reference sequence). Losses at the gene ends were 7 bases for V and 5 bases for J; bases not matched to a gene: 6. This CDR3 is built from 13 residues. As regards this clone: Antigen unknown.

Among the roughly 110 subjects of the validation cohort, separate from the 666-subject first cohort, were the donors. The TCR was taken from a man in his thirties or forties in good health and CMV-seronegative. Sample: PBMCs. The V call is TRBV19, the J call TRBJ2-7; the match to TRBD2 covers 9 bases. CDR3 sequence reads: CASMEGLADEQYF. The CDR3 bases are TGTGCCAGTATGGAGGGACTAGCCGACGAGCAGTACTTC.